This T cell receptor beta chain appears in the sequencing data of a study of shared clonotypes between healthy human individuals. Study as a whole: Three plates were used per donor for CD4 naive, three for CD4 memory, two for CD8 naive and one for CD8 memory.

The V end was cut by 6 bases, the J end by 14 bases, with 23 bases between. Per germline, CDR1 SGHKS and CDR2 YYEKEE (reference sequence). The CDR3 has 14 residues. The assay was run at deep level. Generated by immunoSEQ multiplex PCR, the TCRdb table keeps only in-frame clones and is missing some. The profile shows approximately 1.4 million clones, 98% of them singletons. Remarks on this clone: Its antigen remains unidentified.

Study findings and constraints: Depth of sequencing was expected to influence donor clonotype sharing.

This chain links TRBV5-5 with TRBJ1-4, with D possibly TRBD1 on 5 matching bases. The sequenced sample was naive CD4+ T cells sorted from blood. Subset defined: CD45RA+ positively selected. The source of this sequence is a man aged 25 to 45 in good health. CDR3 nucleotide sequence: TGTGCCAGCAATGCAGGGTTAATGTCTGAAGGGCTGTTTTTT. This gives the protein CASNAGLMSEGLFF.